A selection of T cell receptor beta chains follows, all from one sample in a study of blood T cell repertoires in COVID-19. Sequencing was performed with immunoSEQ multiplex PCR; in TCRdb, only in-frame clones are kept and a portion is missing. The profile covers fewer than 180,000 clones, with approximately 80% appearing a single time and roughly 2.2% taken by the ten largest. Source material: peripheral blood. Every receptor here comes from a man aged 70-80 years with acute or convalescent COVID-19. Each CDR3 is given with its conserved first and last residue. D genes are given only for firm matches. Clone size is given for some rows only: seen once, a few or many times, or a class if the clone is expanded.

clone_size	d_call	v_call	j_call	cdr3_aa	cdr3_nt
NA	NA	TRBV18	TRBJ2-6	CASSPIQGSFGANVLTF	TGTGCCAGCTCACCAATCCAGGGGTCTTTTGGGGCCAACGTCCTGACTTTC
NA	NA	TRBV7-2	TRBJ2-1	CASSPGLPYNEQFF	TGTGCCAGCAGCCCTGGACTACCCTACAATGAGCAGTTCTTC
NA	TRBD1	TRBV27	TRBJ2-7	CASSLSGQGSVTYEQYF	TGTGCCAGCAGTTTATCCGGACAGGGTTCCGTTACTTACGAGCAGTACTTC
NA	NA	TRBV12-3/TRBV12-4	TRBJ1-1	CASSLPPRREAFF	TGTGCCAGCAGTCTCCCCCCAAGGCGGGAGGCTTTCTTT
NA	TRBD1	TRBV7-2	TRBJ1-2	CASSARTGYSYGYTF	TGTGCCAGCAGCGCCCGGACAGGGTATAGCTATGGCTACACCTTC
few	NA	TRBV5-1	TRBJ1-2	CASSQGGSNYGYTF	TGCGCCAGCAGCCAGGGCGGCAGCAACTATGGCTACACCTTC
NA	TRBD2	TRBV18	TRBJ2-2	CASSGTSGGDTGELFF	TGTGCCAGCTCGGGAACTAGCGGAGGGGACACCGGGGAGCTGTTTTTT
NA	NA	TRBV25-1	TRBJ1-6	CASSVFNSPLHF	TGTGCCAGCAGTGTCTTTAATTCACCCCTCCACTTT
NA	NA	TRBV6-1	TRBJ1-6	CASSESRGSLLGSPLHF	TGTGCCAGCAGTGAGAGCAGGGGCTCTCTCCTAGGCTCACCCCTCCACTTT
NA	TRBD2	TRBV6-1	TRBJ2-1	CASSVNGGALYNEQFF	TGTGCCAGCAGTGTAAACGGGGGGGCCCTCTACAATGAGCAGTTCTTC
NA	NA	TRBV6-4	TRBJ1-2	CASSDLESREGSYGYTF	TGTGCCAGCAGTGACCTAGAGAGTAGGGAGGGAAGTTATGGCTACACCTTC
NA	NA	TRBV11-1	TRBJ2-5	CASSLGTQETQYF	TGTGCCAGCAGCTTAGGGACACAAGAGACCCAGTACTTC
NA	NA	TRBV27	TRBJ1-4	CASSLFAGVEKLFF	TGTGCCAGCAGTTTATTTGCGGGGGTTGAAAAACTGTTTTTT
NA	NA	TRBV3-1/TRBV3-2	TRBJ1-4	CASSHGRSNEKLFF	TGTGCCAGCAGCCATGGGAGAAGTAATGAAAAACTGTTTTTT
few	NA	TRBV5-6	TRBJ1-3	CASSSIRGSGNTIYF	TGTGCCAGCAGCTCAATCAGGGGATCTGGAAACACCATATATTTT
NA	NA	TRBV5-1	TRBJ1-6	CASASSYNSPLHF	TGCGCCAGTGCGAGCTCCTATAATTCACCCCTCCACTTT
NA	NA	TRBV7-3	TRBJ2-3	CASSFRLTLPYADTQYF	TGTGCCAGCAGCTTCAGACTGACGCTACCCTACGCGGATACGCAGTATTTT
NA	NA	TRBV6-5	TRBJ1-3	CASDRGLGGNTIYF	TGTGCCAGTGACCGGGGTCTTGGTGGAAACACCATATATTTT
once	NA	TRBV18	TRBJ1-1	CASSVQTGEAFF	TGTGCCAGCTCCGTACAAACAGGGGAAGCTTTCTTT
NA	NA	TRBV12-3/TRBV12-4	TRBJ2-3	CASSDRTDTQYF	TGTGCCAGCAGCGATCGGACAGATACGCAGTATTTT
NA	NA	TRBV27	TRBJ2-4	CASSPMTGTEGPKNIQYF	TGTGCCAGCAGCCCAATGACAGGGACTGAGGGCCCCAAAAACATTCAGTACTTC
NA	NA	TRBV6-8	TRBJ1-1	CASRVENTEAFF	TGTGCCAGCCGGGTGGAGAACACTGAAGCTTTCTTT
NA	TRBD1	TRBV10-1	TRBJ2-6	CASSPGQLSGANVLTF	TGCGCCAGCAGTCCGGGACAGCTATCTGGGGCCAACGTCCTGACTTTC
once	NA	TRBV6-4	TRBJ1-1	CASSESQRGEAFF	TGTGCCAGCAGTGAATCCCAGAGAGGTGAAGCTTTCTTT
NA	TRBD2	TRBV5-1	TRBJ2-4	CASSLEGLTGGPKNIQYF	TGCGCCAGCAGCTTGGAGGGACTAACGGGAGGGCCCAAAAACATTCAGTACTTC
NA	NA	TRBV10-2	TRBJ2-3	CASQRLAGMDTQYF	TGCGCCAGCCAGCGGTTGGCGGGTATGGATACGCAGTATTTT
NA	TRBD1	TRBV3-1/TRBV3-2	TRBJ2-1	CASSRTRGRLSPYNEQFF	TGTGCCAGCAGCCGCACAAGGGGGCGGCTTTCCCCCTACAATGAGCAGTTCTTC
NA	NA	TRBV5-1	TRBJ1-1	CASSPSVVNTEAFF	TGCGCCAGCAGCCCCTCGGTGGTGAACACTGAAGCTTTCTTT
NA	TRBD1	TRBV12-3/TRBV12-4	TRBJ1-1	CASSRQGEAFF	TGTGCCAGCAGTAGACAGGGGGAAGCTTTCTTT
NA	NA	TRBV2	TRBJ1-4	CASLRGTNEKLFF	TGTGCCAGCTTGAGGGGGACCAATGAAAAACTGTTTTTT
NA	TRBD1	TRBV6-5	TRBJ2-5	CASSTRRGLQETQYF	TGTGCCAGCAGCACACGCAGGGGGTTGCAAGAGACCCAGTACTTC
few	TRBD2	TRBV9	TRBJ2-1	CASSVAVGGTGEQFF	TGTGCCAGCAGCGTAGCTGTGGGGGGGACGGGTGAGCAGTTCTTC
NA	NA	TRBV28	TRBJ1-2	CASRNNLGFRQVNYGYTF	TGTGCCAGCAGGAATAACCTGGGGTTCAGACAGGTTAACTATGGCTACACCTTC
few	NA	TRBV28	TRBJ1-2	CASSLVAGNFYGYTF	TGTGCCAGCAGTTTAGTCGCGGGGAATTTCTATGGCTACACCTTC
few	NA	TRBV27	TRBJ1-2	CASSSSTRQYGYTF	TGTGCCAGCAGTTCCTCTACGAGGCAGTATGGCTACACCTTC
NA	TRBD2	TRBV28	TRBJ2-1	CASSSSTLAGGRNEQFF	TGTGCCAGCAGTTCATCAACCCTAGCGGGAGGTAGGAATGAGCAGTTCTTC
NA	TRBD1	TRBV4-2	TRBJ1-4	CASSLRQGDEKLFF	TGTGCCAGCAGCCTACGACAGGGGGATGAAAAACTGTTTTTT
NA	NA	TRBV6-6	TRBJ1-1	CASSRDTSTEAFF	TGTGCCAGCAGCAGGGACACATCCACTGAAGCTTTCTTT
once	TRBD1	TRBV10-1	TRBJ2-1	CASSPDRGDEQFF	TGCGCCAGCAGCCCGGACAGGGGGGATGAGCAGTTCTTC
NA	TRBD1	TRBV7-2	TRBJ1-1	CASSSQQGASTEAFF	TGTGCCAGCAGCTCGCAACAGGGGGCGAGTACTGAAGCTTTCTTT
NA	TRBD1	TRBV28	TRBJ2-7	CASRGDSSYEQYF	TGTGCCAGCAGGGGGGACAGCTCCTACGAGCAGTACTTC
NA	NA	TRBV19	TRBJ2-7	CASSTGLRGEQYF	TGTGCCAGTAGTACCGGACTACGGGGCGAGCAGTACTTC
NA	TRBD1	TRBV19	TRBJ1-2	CASTRDRVRYTF	TGTGCCAGCACCCGGGACAGGGTGCGGTACACCTTC
NA	NA	TRBV29-1	TRBJ1-1	CSVSPGFRGEAFF	TGCAGCGTTTCCCCCGGGTTTAGGGGGGAAGCTTTCTTT
many	NA	TRBV30	TRBJ1-2	CAWKDRSANYGYTF	TGTGCCTGGAAAGACAGGTCTGCTAACTATGGCTACACCTTC
NA	NA	TRBV6-1	TRBJ1-2	CASSEAWGGGYTF	TGTGCCAGCAGTGAAGCTTGGGGGGGTGGCTACACCTTC
NA	TRBD1	TRBV4-2	TRBJ1-5	CASSQVLGQGAGQPQHF	TGTGCCAGCAGCCAAGTACTAGGACAGGGTGCGGGCCAGCCCCAGCATTTT
NA	NA	TRBV20-1	TRBJ2-3	CSARSKEGPYF	TGCAGTGCTAGAAGTAAGGAGGGTCCGTATTTT
NA	NA	TRBV3-1/TRBV3-2	TRBJ2-2	CASSQEAGTGELFF	TGTGCCAGCAGCCAAGAGGCGGGCACCGGGGAGCTGTTTTTT
NA	NA	TRBV28	TRBJ1-4	CASGQATNEKLFF	TGTGCCAGCGGGCAGGCAACTAATGAAAAACTGTTTTTT